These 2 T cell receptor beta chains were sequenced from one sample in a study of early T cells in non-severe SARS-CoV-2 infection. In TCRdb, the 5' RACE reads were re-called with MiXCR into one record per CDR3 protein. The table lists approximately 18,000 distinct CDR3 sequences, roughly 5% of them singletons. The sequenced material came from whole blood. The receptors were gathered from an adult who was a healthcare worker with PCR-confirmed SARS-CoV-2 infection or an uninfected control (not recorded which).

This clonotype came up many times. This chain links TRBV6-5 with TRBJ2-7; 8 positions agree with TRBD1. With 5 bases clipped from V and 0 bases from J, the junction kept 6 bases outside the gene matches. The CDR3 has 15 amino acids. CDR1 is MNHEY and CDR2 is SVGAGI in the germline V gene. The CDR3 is CASSPGTGLSYEQYF. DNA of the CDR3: TGTGCCAGCAGTCCCGGGACAGGACTCTCCTACGAGCAGTACTTC.

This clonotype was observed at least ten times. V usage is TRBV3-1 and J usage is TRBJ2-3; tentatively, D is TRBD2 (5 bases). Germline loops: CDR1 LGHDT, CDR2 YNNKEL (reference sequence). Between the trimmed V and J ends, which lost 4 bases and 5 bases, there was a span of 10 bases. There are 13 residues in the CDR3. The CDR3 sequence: CASSLVGRDTQYF. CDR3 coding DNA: TGTGCCAGCAGCCTCGTTGGGAGAGATACGCAGTATTTT.